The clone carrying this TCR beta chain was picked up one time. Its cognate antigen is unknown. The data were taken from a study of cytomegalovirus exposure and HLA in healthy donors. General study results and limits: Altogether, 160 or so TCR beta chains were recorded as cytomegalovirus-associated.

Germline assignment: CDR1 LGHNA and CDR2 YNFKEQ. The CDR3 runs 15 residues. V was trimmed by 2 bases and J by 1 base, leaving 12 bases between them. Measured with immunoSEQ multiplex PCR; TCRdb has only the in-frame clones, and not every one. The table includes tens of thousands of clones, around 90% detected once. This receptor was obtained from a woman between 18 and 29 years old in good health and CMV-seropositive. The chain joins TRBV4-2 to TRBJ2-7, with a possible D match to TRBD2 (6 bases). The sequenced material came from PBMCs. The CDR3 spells CASSQSLEGSYEQYF. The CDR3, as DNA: TGTGCCAGCAGCCAATCCCTGGAGGGATCCTACGAGCAGTACTTC.